This T cell receptor (beta chain) was captured in a study of OX40 agonist ivuxolimab in advanced cancers. The study, taken as a whole, reports: At doses 0.1 to 3.0 mg/kg, CD4+ and CD8+ clones expanded. Fewer expanded clones were found on average in CD4+ than in CD8+ T cells. The study did not work out the antigen specificity of the expanded peripheral T cells.

V shed 5 bases and J shed 6 bases, with 20 bases lying between them. Germline V gene data show CDR1 as SEHNR and CDR2 as FQNEAQ (reference sequence). This CDR3 has 16 residues. As to this clone: Its antigen is not identified.

Clones were sequenced by immunoSEQ multiplex PCR, and TCRdb holds only the in-frame ones, with some missing. Of about 70,000 clones listed, roughly 80% are singletons. The material was CD4+ or CD8+ T cells sorted from blood, obtained in a trial of the OX40 agonist ivuxolimab. J is TRBJ2-1 and V is TRBV7-9; tentatively, D is TRBD1 (5 bases). The TCR was taken from an adult with an advanced solid tumor such as melanoma, head and neck, liver or kidney cancer. Written as DNA, the CDR3 is TGTGCCAGCAGCCCATCTGTACAGGCAGTATCCAATGAGCAGTTCTTC. This translates into CASSPSVQAVSNEQFF.